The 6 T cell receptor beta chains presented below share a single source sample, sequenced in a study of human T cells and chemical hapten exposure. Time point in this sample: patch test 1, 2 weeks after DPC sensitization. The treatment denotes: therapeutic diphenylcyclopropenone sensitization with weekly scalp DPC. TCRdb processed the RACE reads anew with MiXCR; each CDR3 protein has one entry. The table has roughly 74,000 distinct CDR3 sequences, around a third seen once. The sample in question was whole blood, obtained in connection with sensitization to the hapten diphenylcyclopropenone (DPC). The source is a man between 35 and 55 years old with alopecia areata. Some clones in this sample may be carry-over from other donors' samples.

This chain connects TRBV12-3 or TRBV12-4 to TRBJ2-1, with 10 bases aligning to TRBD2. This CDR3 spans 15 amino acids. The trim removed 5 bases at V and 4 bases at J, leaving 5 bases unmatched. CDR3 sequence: CASSLPSGSYNEQFF. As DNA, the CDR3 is TGTGCCAGCAGTCTTCCTAGCGGGAGTTACAATGAGCAGTTCTTC.

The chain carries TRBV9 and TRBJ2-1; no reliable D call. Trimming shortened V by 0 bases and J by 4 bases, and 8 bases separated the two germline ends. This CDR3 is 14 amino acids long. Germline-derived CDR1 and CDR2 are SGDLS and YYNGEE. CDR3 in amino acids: CASSVVETYNEQFF. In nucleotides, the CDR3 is TGTGCCAGCAGCGTAGTCGAGACATACAATGAGCAGTTCTTC.

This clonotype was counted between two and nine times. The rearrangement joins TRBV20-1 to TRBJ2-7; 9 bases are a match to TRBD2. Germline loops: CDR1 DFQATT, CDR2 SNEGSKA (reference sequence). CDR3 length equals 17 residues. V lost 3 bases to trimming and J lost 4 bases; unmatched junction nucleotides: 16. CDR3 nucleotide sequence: TGCAGTGCTAGGTCCACCTTTGGGCGGGAGGGCCGGTACGAGCAGTACTTC. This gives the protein CSARSTFGREGRYEQYF.

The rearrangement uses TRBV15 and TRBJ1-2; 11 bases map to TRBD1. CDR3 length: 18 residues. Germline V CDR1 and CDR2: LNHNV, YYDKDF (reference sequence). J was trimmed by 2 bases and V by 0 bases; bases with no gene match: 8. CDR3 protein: CATSRDYAGTGGNYGYTF. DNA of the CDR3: TGTGCCACCAGCAGAGATTACGCCGGGACAGGGGGGAACTATGGCTACACCTTC.

CDR3 loop: CASSQDVGVRTDTQYF. DNA of the CDR3: TGTGCCAGCAGCCAAGATGTGGGGGTTCGCACAGATACGCAGTATTTT. This chain uses TRBV14 with TRBJ2-3; D may be TRBD1 or TRBD2 (5 bases each). Per germline, CDR1 SGHDN and CDR2 FVKESK. The CDR3 totals 16 residues. The V gene lost 0 bases and the J gene lost 1 base, with 11 bases spanning the gap.

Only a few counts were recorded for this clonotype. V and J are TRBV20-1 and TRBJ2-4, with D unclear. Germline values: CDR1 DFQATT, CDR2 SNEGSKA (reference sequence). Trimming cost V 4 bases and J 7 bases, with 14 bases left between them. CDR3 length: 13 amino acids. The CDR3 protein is CSAIGDSSNIQYF. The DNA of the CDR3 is TGCAGTGCTATCGGTGACTCCTCCAACATTCAGTACTTC.